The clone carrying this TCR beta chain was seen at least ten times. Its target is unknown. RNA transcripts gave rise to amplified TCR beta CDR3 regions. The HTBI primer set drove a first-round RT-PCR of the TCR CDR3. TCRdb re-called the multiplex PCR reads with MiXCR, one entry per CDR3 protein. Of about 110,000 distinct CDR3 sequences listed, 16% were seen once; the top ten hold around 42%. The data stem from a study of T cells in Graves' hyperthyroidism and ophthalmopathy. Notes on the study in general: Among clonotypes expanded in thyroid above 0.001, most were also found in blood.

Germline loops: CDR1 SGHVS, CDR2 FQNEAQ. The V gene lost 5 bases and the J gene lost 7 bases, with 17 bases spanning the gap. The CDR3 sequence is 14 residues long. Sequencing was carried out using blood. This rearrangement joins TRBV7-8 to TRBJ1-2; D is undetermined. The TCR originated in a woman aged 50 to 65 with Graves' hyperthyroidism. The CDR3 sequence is CASSPVGFSGGYTF. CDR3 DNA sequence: TGTGCCAGCAGCCCGGTCGGGTTTTCCGGTGGCTACACCTTC.